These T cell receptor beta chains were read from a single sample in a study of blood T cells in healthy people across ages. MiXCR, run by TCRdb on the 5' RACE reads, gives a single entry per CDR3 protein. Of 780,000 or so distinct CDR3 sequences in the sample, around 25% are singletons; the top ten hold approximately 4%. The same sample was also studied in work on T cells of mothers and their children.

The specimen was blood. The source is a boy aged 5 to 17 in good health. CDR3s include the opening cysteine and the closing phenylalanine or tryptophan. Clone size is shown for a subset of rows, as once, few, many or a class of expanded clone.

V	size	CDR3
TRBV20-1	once	CSASGTSGNGYEQYF
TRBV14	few	CASSAGVEGYGYTF
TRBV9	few	CASSYRGEGSDTQYF
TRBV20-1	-	CSADTGPYYEQYF
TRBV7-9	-	CASSPEGVQPQHF
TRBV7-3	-	CASSSKRVGTEAFF
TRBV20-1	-	CSARDEGTDLYEQYF
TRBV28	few	CASSFSTLGTGDYGYTF
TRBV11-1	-	CASSGGQDRGETKYF
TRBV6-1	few	CASSEAQSPAAYYGYTF
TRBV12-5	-	CASGWTEETQYF
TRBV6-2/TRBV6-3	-	CASSSDDGYTF
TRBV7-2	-	CASRPLAGGPYEQYF
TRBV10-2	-	CASSEAASYGYTF
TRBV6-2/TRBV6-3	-	CASSPQQGTGANVLTF
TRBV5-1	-	CASSSGDSKEHEQYF
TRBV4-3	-	CASSQAAGGRDGYGYTF
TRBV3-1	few	CASSQDWEGQGGEKLFF
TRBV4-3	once	CASSQDLGRGSEAFF
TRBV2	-	CASALLAGEQFF